A single sample is the source of the 11 T cell receptor beta chains below, sequenced in a study of T cell responses to AZD1222 COVID-19 vaccine. Only in-frame clones appear in the TCRdb table, and some are missing; sequencing was by immunoSEQ multiplex PCR. The data contain 180,000 or so clones, approximately 93% of them singletons. The sequences come from peripheral blood, collected 28 days after the second AZD1222 dose. All receptors derive from an adult who received the AZD1222 COVID-19 vaccine.

The CDR3 DNA is TGTGCCACCCTACTAGCGGGAGGGGCAGATACGCAGTATTTT. Translating it yields CATLLAGGADTQYF. The chain combines TRBV2 with TRBJ2-3, with 13 bases lining up with TRBD2. Germline trimming cut 10 bases from V and 4 bases from J; bases unmatched to any gene: 5. CDR1 and CDR2 (germline): SNHLY, FYNNEI. This CDR3 contains 14 residues.

The gene calls are TRBV5-4 and TRBJ2-5; D possibly corresponds to TRBD1 (6 bases). Germline CDR1 reads SGHNT; CDR2 reads YYREEE (reference sequence). The CDR3 contains 14 residues. Between the trimmed V and J ends, which lost 2 bases and 9 bases, there was a span of 17 bases. CDR3 region: CASSLGGQYQAQYF. CDR3 in DNA: TGTGCCAGCAGCTTAGGAGGACAGTATCAGGCCCAGTACTTC.

This chain joins TRBV6-5 and TRBJ2-7, with TRBD1 matching 8 bases. CDR3 length: 15 residues. J was trimmed by 0 bases and V by 4 bases; bases with no gene match: 5. Per germline, CDR1 MNHEY and CDR2 SVGAGI. The CDR3 loop reads CASSSTGTGSYEQYF. The CDR3 bases are TGTGCCAGCAGTTCCACCGGGACAGGCTCCTACGAGCAGTACTTC.

The chain employs TRBV2 and TRBJ1-5; D is undetermined. Germline CDR1 is SNHLY and CDR2 is FYNNEI. The V gene lost 6 bases and the J gene lost 1 base, with 13 bases spanning the gap. The CDR3 is 15 residues long. DNA of the CDR3: TGTGCCAGCAGCTCTTCTTCCCTGAGCAATCAGCCCCAGCATTTT. This sequence encodes CASSSSSLSNQPQHF.

The rearrangement uses TRBV5-1 and TRBJ1-2, with 11 bases fitting TRBD1. The CDR3 extends over 14 amino acids. V lost 4 bases, J lost 5 bases, and 4 bases stayed unmatched. Looked up from germline, CDR1 is SGHRS and CDR2 is YFSETQ. The CDR3 protein is CASSPGTGGYGYTF. The CDR3 region has the DNA TGCGCCAGCAGCCCGGGGACAGGGGGTTATGGCTACACCTTC.

V is TRBV7-8 and J is TRBJ1-6; D call uncertain. The CDR3 is 13 residues long. Germline V gene lookup returns CDR1 SGHVS and CDR2 FQNEAQ. With 8 bases removed from V and 6 bases from J, the gap between germline ends came to 11 bases. CDR3 sequence reads: CASRGLVNSPLHF. In DNA, the CDR3 is TGTGCCAGCCGTGGACTTGTTAATTCACCCCTCCACTTT.

This clone came up once. The chain links TRBV5-1 to TRBJ2-1, with 13 bases that match TRBD2. The germline gives CDR1 SGHRS, CDR2 YFSETQ. V shed 4 bases, J shed 8 bases, and the junction held 6 bases outside the gene matches. The CDR3 extends over 15 amino acids. The CDR3 is CASSHRTSGSDEQFF. For the CDR3, the DNA is TGCGCCAGCAGCCACAGGACTAGCGGGAGCGATGAGCAGTTCTTC.

Here the CDR3 reads CASSAPELGYGYTF. DNA for the CDR3: TGCGCCAGCAGCGCCCCGGAATTAGGCTATGGCTACACCTTC. J is TRBJ1-2 and V is TRBV5-1; D gene uncertain. The germline CDR1 and CDR2 sequences are SGHRS and YFSETQ. The V end lost 4 bases, the J end lost 4 bases, and 14 bases lay between the germline ends. The CDR3 has 14 residues. The full variable domain, rest sourced from reference TRBV5-1 and TRBJ1-2, is KAGVTQTPRYLIKTRGQQVTLSCSPISGHRSVSWYQQTPGQGLQFLFEYFSETQRNKGNFPGRFSGRQFSNSRSEMNVSTLELGDSALYLCASSAPELGYGYTFGSGTRLTVV.

This clone was picked up one time. This sequence joins TRBV6-6 and TRBJ2-7, with no clear D. The V gene lost 2 bases and the J gene lost 3 bases, with 2 bases spanning the gap. CDR1 MNHNY and CDR2 SVGAGI come from the germline V gene (reference sequence). The CDR3 spans 11 residues. CDR3 protein: CASSYDYEQYF. The DNA of the CDR3 is TGTGCCAGCAGTTACGACTACGAGCAGTACTTC.

This rearrangement joins TRBV6-2 or TRBV6-3 to TRBJ1-1, with D possibly TRBD1 on 6 matching bases. V shed 0 bases and J shed 7 bases, with 15 bases lying between them. Germline-derived CDR1 and CDR2 are MNHEY and SVGEGT. There are 15 residues in the CDR3. The CDR3 reads CASSYSKWGQHEAFF. Written as DNA, the CDR3 is TGTGCCAGCAGTTACTCGAAGTGGGGACAACATGAAGCTTTCTTT.

The chain links TRBV18 to TRBJ2-1; D not resolved. With 3 bases removed from V and 8 bases from J, the gap between germline ends came to 8 bases. The CDR3 consists of 12 residues. CDR1 is KGHSH and CDR2 is LQKENI in the germline V gene. In DNA form, the CDR3 reads TGTGCCAGCTCACCGCATTCCGATGAGCAGTTCTTC. Its protein product is CASSPHSDEQFF.